Detailed here is one TCR beta chain. Sequence at one end of the junction differs from germline and may be a read error. Patients were excluded because of uncontrolled infection, other autoimmune disease, pregnancy or lactation. This sample is drawn from a study of T cells in Graves' hyperthyroidism and ophthalmopathy. Researchers took RNA transcripts and amplified the TCR beta CDR3 regions from them. The TCR CDR3 first-round RT-PCR relied on the HTBI primer set. TCRdb fed the multiplex PCR reads into MiXCR, producing one record per CDR3 protein. The sample has nearly 750,000 distinct CDR3 sequences; under 45% are singletons. From germline, CDR1 is SGHTA and CDR2 FQGNSA. The CDR3 is 13 residues long.

Sequencing used blood. The chain has TRBV7-2 and TRBJ1-1; D gene ambiguous. The clonotype comes from a woman aged 40-49 years with Graves' hyperthyroidism. CDR3 sequence reads: CASSSGRNTETFF. The CDR3 DNA is TGTGCCAGCAGCTCCGGCAGGAACACTGAAACTTTCTTT.